This section outlines one TCR beta chain sequence together with its context. Its antigen is not known. At one boundary the junction diverges from the germline segment, which might be a read error. The template was RNA from unsorted bulk tissue. The normal lung tissue was taken more than 3 cm from the tumor edge. This record comes from a study of tumor and adjacent non-tumor tissue in lung cancer. Three rounds of nested PCR, following a modified ARM-PCR protocol, produced the TCRbeta library. TCRdb fed the multiplex PCR reads into MiXCR, producing one record per CDR3 protein. The sample holds 75,000 to 95,000 distinct CDR3 sequences, around 80% seen once. The length of the CDR3 is 13 residues. Study results and caveats: Patients with more diverse tumor TCRs had worse survival. TCR diversity was significantly greater in tumor than normal lung tissue.

This TCR was sampled from a woman aged 45-59 years with non-small cell lung cancer. The rearrangement uses TRBV12-3 or TRBV12-4 and TRBJ1-5; D gene unclear. What was sequenced was distant non-tumor lung tissue. The CDR3 nucleotides are TGTGCCAGTAGTCTGGTCAGCAATCAGTCCCAGCATTTT. Amino acid sequence: CASSLVSNQSQHF.